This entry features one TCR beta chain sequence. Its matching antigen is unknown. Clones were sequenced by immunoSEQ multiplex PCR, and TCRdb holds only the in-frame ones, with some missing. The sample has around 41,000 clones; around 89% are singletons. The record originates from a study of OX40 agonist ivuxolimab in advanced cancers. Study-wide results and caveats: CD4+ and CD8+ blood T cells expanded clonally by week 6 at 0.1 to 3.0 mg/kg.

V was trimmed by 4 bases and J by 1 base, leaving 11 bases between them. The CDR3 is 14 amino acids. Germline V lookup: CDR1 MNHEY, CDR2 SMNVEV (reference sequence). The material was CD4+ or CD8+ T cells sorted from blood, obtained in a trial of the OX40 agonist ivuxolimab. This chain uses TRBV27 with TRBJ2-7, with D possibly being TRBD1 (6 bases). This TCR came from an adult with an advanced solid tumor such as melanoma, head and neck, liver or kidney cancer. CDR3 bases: TGTGCCAGCAGTTCCTCAGGGGTTTCCTACGAGCAGTACTTC. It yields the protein CASSSSGVSYEQYF.